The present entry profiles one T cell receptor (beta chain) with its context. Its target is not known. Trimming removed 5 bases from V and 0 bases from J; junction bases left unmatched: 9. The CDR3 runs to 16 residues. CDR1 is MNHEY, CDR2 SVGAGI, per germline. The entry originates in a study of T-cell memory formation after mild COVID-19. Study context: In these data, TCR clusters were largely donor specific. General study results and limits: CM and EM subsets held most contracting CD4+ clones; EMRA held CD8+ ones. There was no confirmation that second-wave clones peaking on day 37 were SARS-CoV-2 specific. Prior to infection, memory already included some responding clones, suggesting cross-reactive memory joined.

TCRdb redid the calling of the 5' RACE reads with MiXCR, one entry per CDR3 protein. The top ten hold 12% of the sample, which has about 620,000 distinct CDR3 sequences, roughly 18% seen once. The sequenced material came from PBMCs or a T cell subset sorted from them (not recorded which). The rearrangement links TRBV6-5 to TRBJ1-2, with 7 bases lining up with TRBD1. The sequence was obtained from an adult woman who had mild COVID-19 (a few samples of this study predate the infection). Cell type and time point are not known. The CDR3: CASSTDGTAANYGYTF. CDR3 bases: TGTGCCAGCAGTACGGATGGGACAGCCGCTAACTATGGCTACACCTTC.